The rows below give T cell receptor beta chains drawn from one sample of a study of beta chain features in type 1 diabetes. The assay was immunoSEQ multiplex PCR, and TCRdb's table has in-frame clones only and misses some. The table has 500,000 to 850,000 clones, more than 13% seen once. Sequencing used naive CD4+ T cells from blood. Receptors originate from a man between 18 and 35 years old with type 1 diabetes. The CDR3 runs from the conserved cysteine through the conserved F or W. Fields, in order: V gene, clone size, D gene, J gene, CDR3 DNA, CDR3 protein. D genes are given only for firm matches. Not every row has a clone size; where given, it reads once, few, many or a size class.

v_call: TRBV29-1; clone_size: few; d_call: .; j_call: TRBJ1-2; cdr3_nt: TGCAGCGTTGGCCCGGGAGGCTACACCTTC; cdr3_aa: CSVGPGGYTF
v_call: TRBV10-2; clone_size: .; d_call: .; j_call: TRBJ2-7; cdr3_nt: TGCGCCAGCTTAACAGGGACCTACGAGCAGTACTTC; cdr3_aa: CASLTGTYEQYF
v_call: TRBV7-8; clone_size: few; d_call: .; j_call: TRBJ1-6; cdr3_nt: TGTGCCAGCAGCTTACACGAGGTGCGGCAAGGGTATTCACCCCTCCACTTT; cdr3_aa: CASSLHEVRQGYSPLHF
v_call: TRBV30; clone_size: few; d_call: TRBD2; j_call: TRBJ2-1; cdr3_nt: TGTGCCTGGAGTGTAGCTAGCGGGATTCCCAATGAGCAGTTCTTC; cdr3_aa: CAWSVASGIPNEQFF
v_call: TRBV7-2; clone_size: few; d_call: .; j_call: TRBJ1-1; cdr3_nt: TGTGCCAGCAGCTTCCCGGGACCACCGAACACTGAAGCTTTCTTT; cdr3_aa: CASSFPGPPNTEAFF
v_call: TRBV7-7; clone_size: few; d_call: TRBD2; j_call: TRBJ2-1; cdr3_nt: TGTGCTAGCAGCCCTGGACTAGCGGACTACAATGAGCAGTTCTTC; cdr3_aa: CASSPGLADYNEQFF
v_call: TRBV29-1; clone_size: .; d_call: TRBD1; j_call: TRBJ2-2; cdr3_nt: TGCAGCTCGTCCCGGGACAGGGACGGTAACACCGGGGAGCTGTTTTTT; cdr3_aa: CSSSRDRDGNTGELFF
v_call: TRBV14; clone_size: .; d_call: .; j_call: TRBJ2-6; cdr3_nt: TGTGCCAGCAGCCGCAGTTTTAAGGTGTCTGGGGCCAACGTCCTGACTTTC; cdr3_aa: CASSRSFKVSGANVLTF
v_call: TRBV5-1; clone_size: few; d_call: .; j_call: TRBJ1-1; cdr3_nt: TGCGCCAGCAGCTTGGGGGGAAACACTGAAGCTTTCTTT; cdr3_aa: CASSLGGNTEAFF
v_call: TRBV7-9; clone_size: .; d_call: .; j_call: TRBJ2-1; cdr3_nt: TGTGCCAGCAGCTTACCGGGCGGAGAGCAGTTCTTC; cdr3_aa: CASSLPGGEQFF
v_call: TRBV9; clone_size: few; d_call: .; j_call: TRBJ2-5; cdr3_nt: TGTGCCAGCAGCCCCCGACTTACGGGCGGTACAGAGACCCAGTACTTC; cdr3_aa: CASSPRLTGGTETQYF
v_call: TRBV30; clone_size: .; d_call: TRBD1; j_call: TRBJ1-5; cdr3_nt: TGTGCCTGGAGTGGCACAGGGGGGAGTCAGCCCCAGCATTTT; cdr3_aa: CAWSGTGGSQPQHF
v_call: TRBV6-1; clone_size: .; d_call: .; j_call: TRBJ2-1; cdr3_nt: TGTGCCAGCAGTGAAGAACGGGTCAGCCCAGTCGGTGAGCAGTTCTTC; cdr3_aa: CASSEERVSPVGEQFF
v_call: TRBV2; clone_size: few; d_call: TRBD1; j_call: TRBJ2-7; cdr3_nt: TGTGCCAGCAGTGAAGCATCCACAGGGGGGTTTGGCGAGCAGTACTTC; cdr3_aa: CASSEASTGGFGEQYF
v_call: TRBV29-1; clone_size: .; d_call: TRBD2; j_call: TRBJ2-5; cdr3_nt: TGCAGCGTTGAACGGGGGGGGGAGACCCAGTACTTC; cdr3_aa: CSVERGGETQYF
v_call: TRBV9; clone_size: .; d_call: .; j_call: TRBJ1-2; cdr3_nt: TGTGCCAGCAGCGCGACGACAGTAGTTAACTATGGCTACACCTTC; cdr3_aa: CASSATTVVNYGYTF
v_call: TRBV9; clone_size: .; d_call: .; j_call: TRBJ1-4; cdr3_nt: TGTGCCAGCAGCGCCGGAGATGCAACTAATGAAAAACTGTTTTTT; cdr3_aa: CASSAGDATNEKLFF
v_call: TRBV30; clone_size: .; d_call: .; j_call: TRBJ1-5; cdr3_nt: TGTGCCTGGACCGGATCGACAGGATCCAATCAGCCCCAGCATTTT; cdr3_aa: CAWTGSTGSNQPQHF
v_call: TRBV7-3; clone_size: .; d_call: TRBD1; j_call: TRBJ2-5; cdr3_nt: TGTGCCAGCAGCTTAAGAGGGGGCGAGGAGACCCAGTACTTC; cdr3_aa: CASSLRGGEETQYF
v_call: TRBV30; clone_size: few; d_call: .; j_call: TRBJ2-7; cdr3_nt: TGTGCCTGGAGTGTAGGAGTGGGCACCTACGAGCAGTACTTC; cdr3_aa: CAWSVGVGTYEQYF
v_call: TRBV30; clone_size: few; d_call: .; j_call: TRBJ2-7; cdr3_nt: TGTGCCTGGACGAGCTCGTCCTACGAGCAGTACTTC; cdr3_aa: CAWTSSSYEQYF
v_call: TRBV5-1; clone_size: .; d_call: .; j_call: TRBJ2-5; cdr3_nt: TGCGCCAGCAGCTTCCCCCAAGAGACCCAGTACTTC; cdr3_aa: CASSFPQETQYF
v_call: TRBV5-1; clone_size: .; d_call: .; j_call: TRBJ2-7; cdr3_nt: TGCGCCAGCGGCCCCCGCCAGGATCTCTACGAGCAGTACTTC; cdr3_aa: CASGPRQDLYEQYF
v_call: TRBV20-1; clone_size: few; d_call: .; j_call: TRBJ2-7; cdr3_nt: TGCAGTGCTAGACGCAACTACGAGCAGTACTTC; cdr3_aa: CSARRNYEQYF
v_call: TRBV4-2; clone_size: .; d_call: .; j_call: TRBJ1-2; cdr3_nt: TGTGCCAGCAGCCAAGAAGGAGACATCGGGGGCTACACCTTC; cdr3_aa: CASSQEGDIGGYTF
v_call: TRBV20-1; clone_size: few; d_call: TRBD2; j_call: TRBJ2-5; cdr3_nt: TGCAGTGGGCGGGAGAGAGAGACCCAGTACTTC; cdr3_aa: CSGRERETQYF
v_call: TRBV2; clone_size: .; d_call: TRBD1; j_call: TRBJ1-2; cdr3_nt: TGTGCCAGCAGCCCTGGGACAGGGGTACGTGGCTACACCTTC; cdr3_aa: CASSPGTGVRGYTF
v_call: TRBV7-2; clone_size: few; d_call: .; j_call: TRBJ1-6; cdr3_nt: TGTGCCAGCAGCTTACCCGAGGGAGGTAGCTCCTATAATTCACCCCTCCACTTT; cdr3_aa: CASSLPEGGSSYNSPLHF
v_call: TRBV6-6; clone_size: few; d_call: TRBD1; j_call: TRBJ2-7; cdr3_nt: TGTGCCAGCAGTTACTCGGGACAGGGGGACTCCTACGAGCAGTACTTC; cdr3_aa: CASSYSGQGDSYEQYF
v_call: TRBV29-1; clone_size: few; d_call: TRBD1; j_call: TRBJ2-1; cdr3_nt: TGCAGCGTTGAAGATCTTCGGCAGGGGGCGTCGGGAACGGAGGACAATGAGCAGTTCTTC; cdr3_aa: CSVEDLRQGASGTEDNEQFF
v_call: TRBV4-3; clone_size: .; d_call: .; j_call: TRBJ2-7; cdr3_nt: TGCGCCAGCAGCCAAGAGTACTTGAGCACGGGGCAGTACTTC; cdr3_aa: CASSQEYLSTGQYF
v_call: TRBV29-1; clone_size: few; d_call: TRBD1; j_call: TRBJ2-7; cdr3_nt: TGCAGCGGGACAGGGGGCTACGAGCAGTACTTC; cdr3_aa: CSGTGGYEQYF
v_call: TRBV6-5; clone_size: .; d_call: .; j_call: TRBJ2-7; cdr3_nt: TGTGCCAGCAGTTACAGTCAGCCCTCCTACGAGCAGTACTTC; cdr3_aa: CASSYSQPSYEQYF
v_call: TRBV5-1; clone_size: .; d_call: .; j_call: TRBJ2-7; cdr3_nt: TGCGCCAGCAGCTCCTCACGAGCCTCCTACGAGCAGTACTTC; cdr3_aa: CASSSSRASYEQYF
v_call: TRBV2; clone_size: once; d_call: TRBD2; j_call: TRBJ2-5; cdr3_nt: TGTGCCAGCAGTGGACTAGCGGGGACACAAGAGACCCAGTACTTC; cdr3_aa: CASSGLAGTQETQYF
v_call: TRBV11-2; clone_size: few; d_call: .; j_call: TRBJ2-7; cdr3_nt: TGTGCCAGCAGCTTAGTAGACAGGTCCGAGCAGTACTTC; cdr3_aa: CASSLVDRSEQYF
v_call: TRBV7-9; clone_size: few; d_call: .; j_call: TRBJ2-7; cdr3_nt: TGTGCCAGCAGCTTAGGAGGGACGTCCTACGAGCAGTACTTC; cdr3_aa: CASSLGGTSYEQYF
v_call: TRBV10-3; clone_size: .; d_call: TRBD2; j_call: TRBJ2-7; cdr3_nt: TGTGCCATCAGTGAGTCTGGGCCTAGCGGGAGTGCCGAGCAGTACTTC; cdr3_aa: CAISESGPSGSAEQYF
v_call: TRBV28; clone_size: .; d_call: TRBD2; j_call: TRBJ2-3; cdr3_nt: TGTGCCAGCAGTTTCCAATGGACTAGCTGGCTTGAAAGCACAGATACGCAGTATTTT; cdr3_aa: CASSFQWTSWLESTDTQYF
v_call: TRBV2; clone_size: .; d_call: TRBD2; j_call: TRBJ2-1; cdr3_nt: TGTGCCAGCAGCGGGACTAGCGTCAGCTCCTACAATGAGCAGTTCTTC; cdr3_aa: CASSGTSVSSYNEQFF
v_call: TRBV6-5; clone_size: .; d_call: TRBD1; j_call: TRBJ1-1; cdr3_nt: TGTGCCAGCAGTTATGGGTGGACAGGGGAAACTGAAGCTTTCTTT; cdr3_aa: CASSYGWTGETEAFF
v_call: TRBV4-3; clone_size: .; d_call: .; j_call: TRBJ1-1; cdr3_nt: TGCGCCAGCAGCCCCACCGGCTTAGTGAGGAGGACTGAAGCTTTCTTT; cdr3_aa: CASSPTGLVRRTEAFF
v_call: TRBV4-3; clone_size: .; d_call: .; j_call: TRBJ2-2; cdr3_nt: TGCGCCAGCAGCCAAGAATCCTCCAGGGTGTTTGCCGGGGAGCTGTTTTTT; cdr3_aa: CASSQESSRVFAGELFF
v_call: TRBV2; clone_size: .; d_call: .; j_call: TRBJ1-5; cdr3_nt: TGTGCCAGCAGTGAAGTGACGGGGGGTCAGCCCCAGCATTTT; cdr3_aa: CASSEVTGGQPQHF
v_call: TRBV7-9; clone_size: .; d_call: .; j_call: TRBJ1-6; cdr3_nt: TGTGCCAGCAGTTCAACACAGGGAAACGGTTCACCCCTCCACTTT; cdr3_aa: CASSSTQGNGSPLHF
v_call: TRBV10-3; clone_size: .; d_call: TRBD2; j_call: TRBJ2-1; cdr3_nt: TGTGCCATCTCTTTCCGGGGGGGCCGCAATGAGCAGTTCTTC; cdr3_aa: CAISFRGGRNEQFF
v_call: TRBV14; clone_size: .; d_call: .; j_call: TRBJ1-2; cdr3_nt: TGTGCCAGCAGCCCACTATGGGGTGGGGGTTATGGCTACACCTTC; cdr3_aa: CASSPLWGGGYGYTF
v_call: TRBV5-6; clone_size: .; d_call: .; j_call: TRBJ1-5; cdr3_nt: TGTGCCAGCAGCTTGGGGGACGGCAATCAGCCCCAGCATTTT; cdr3_aa: CASSLGDGNQPQHF
v_call: TRBV5-1; clone_size: few; d_call: .; j_call: TRBJ2-1; cdr3_nt: TGCGCCAGCAGCATGCAGGTCTATCCCAGTGAGCAGTTCTTC; cdr3_aa: CASSMQVYPSEQFF
v_call: TRBV7-9; clone_size: once; d_call: .; j_call: TRBJ2-3; cdr3_nt: TGTGCCAGCAGCCGTGGTCCCACAGATACGCAGTATTTT; cdr3_aa: CASSRGPTDTQYF